Listed here are 17 T cell receptor beta chains from one sample, sequenced in a study of tumor and adjacent non-tumor tissue in lung cancer listed by TCRdb under 2018. RNA was isolated from bulk unsorted tissue, and RNA quality was assessed with a NanoDrop ND-1000 and an Agilent 2100. For the normal lung samples, distant non-tumor tissue was collected more than 3 cm away from the tumor edge. The library came from multiplex PCR. These reads were obtained on an Illumina HiSeq 2500. Following protocols modified from ARM-PCR, the researchers constructed TCRbeta libraries through three rounds of nested PCR with primers (Table S4). Clones were called with MiXCR by TCRdb after fastp trimmed the public reads at Q25, and only in-frame beta chains were retained. All rows with the same CDR3 protein become a single entry with the most common DNA and genes. The sample data list roughly 70,000 distinct CDR3 sequences, and roughly 75% of these were observed just once. Roughly a quarter of the sample is held by the ten biggest clonotypes.

Sequenced sample: distant non-tumor lung tissue. These TCRs come from a woman between 45 and 65 years old with non-small cell lung cancer.

Comments on this clonotype: A read error is possible here, since a much larger clone lies one base away. The V gene is TRBV7-9, the J gene TRBJ1-1; D might be TRBD1 (6 bases). The CDR3 contains 15 residues. Germline lookup yields CDR1 SEHNR and CDR2 FQNEAQ (reference sequence). The CDR3 here is CASNPTQGGNAEAFF. The DNA of the CDR3 is TGTGCCAGCAACCCCACACAGGGAGGGAACGCTGAAGCTTTCTTT.

V usage is TRBV20-1 and J usage is TRBJ2-7; tentative D call: TRBD2 (6 bases). Germline V CDR1 and CDR2: DFQATT, SNEGSKA (reference sequence). Trimming shortened V by 1 base and J by 4 bases, and 20 bases separated the two germline ends. The CDR3 covers 16 residues. CDR3 in amino acids: CSARGARTKNLYEQYF. The CDR3 DNA sequence: TGCAGTGCTAGAGGCGCGCGGACTAAAAATCTGTACGAGCAGTACTTC.

This clonotype was detected only once. At one end the junction does not follow the germline gene, possibly because of a read error. This sequence joins TRBV5-5 and TRBJ1-5; no reliable D call. Germline assignment: CDR1 SGHKS and CDR2 YYEKEE (reference sequence). The CDR3 loop spans 17 amino acids. The CDR3 loop is CVSSQYAIDDGVQPQHF. CDR3 sequence (DNA): TGTGTCAGCAGCCAATACGCCATTGACGATGGAGTTCAGCCCCAGCATTTT.

This clonotype was detected many times. The V and J genes are TRBV10-2 and TRBJ2-1; 7 bases map to TRBD1. Germline V gives CDR1 WSHSY, CDR2 SAAADI. The CDR3 has 14 amino acids. With 6 bases clipped from V and 7 bases from J, the junction kept 9 bases outside the gene matches. CDR3 sequence: CASRPSGTANEQFF. The CDR3 DNA is TGCGCCAGCAGACCCTCCGGGACAGCGAATGAGCAGTTCTTC.

This clonotype showed up just a few times. The V and J genes are TRBV7-6 and TRBJ2-1; tentative D call: TRBD2 (5 bases). The CDR3 is made up of 15 amino acids. Germline assignment: CDR1 SGHVS and CDR2 FNYEAQ. V was pared by 1 base and J by 7 bases, with 14 bases between. The CDR3 loop reads CASSLGGVGSNEQFF. The CDR3 region has the DNA TGTGCCAGCAGCTTAGGGGGAGTAGGGTCGAATGAGCAGTTCTTC.

As concerns this clonotype: This may arise from a read error, as a much more abundant clone is one base away. The V call is TRBV5-1, the J call TRBJ1-2; 7 positions match TRBD1. In germline, CDR1 is SGHRS, CDR2 YFSETQ. This CDR3 is built from 14 residues. CDR3 residues: CVSSYGRTGGGYTF. Here the CDR3 DNA reads TGCGTCAGCAGCTACGGGAGGACAGGCGGCGGCTACACCTTC.

Concerning this clonotype: An end of the junction differs from the germline gene, which may be a read error. The rearrangement uses TRBV20-1 and TRBJ2-5; a weak D match, TRBD1 (6 bases). The V gene's germline CDR1 is DFQATT and CDR2 SNEGSKA (reference sequence). This CDR3 is built from 14 residues. The CDR3 nucleotides read TGCAGTGCTGGAGAGGGGACACACGAAGAGACCCAGTACTTC. It yields the protein CSAGEGTHEETQYF.

This clonotype was observed at least ten times. The chain has TRBV6-1 and TRBJ2-6; D perhaps matches TRBD2 (5 bases). This CDR3 has 13 amino acids. Trimming removed 8 bases from V and 1 base from J, with 6 bases in between. Germline V lookup: CDR1 MNHNS, CDR2 SASEGT. The CDR3 spells CASGLSGANVLTF. The CDR3 DNA reads as TGTGCCAGCGGACTTTCTGGGGCCAACGTCCTGACTTTC.

This clonotype turned up a few times. Being one base from a much bigger clone, this may be a read error. The chain has TRBV10-2 and TRBJ2-7; 9 positions match TRBD2. The CDR3 covers 14 residues. CDR1 and CDR2 from the germline V gene are WSHSY and SAAADI. The CDR3: CASSGLAGAYEHYF. In DNA form, the CDR3 reads TGCGCCAGCAGTGGGTTAGCGGGAGCCTACGAGCACTACTTC.

About this clonotype itself: One junction end does not reproduce the germline sequence, and a read error may be involved. The chain uses TRBV20-1 and TRBJ2-7; no firm D call. The V gene's germline CDR1 is DFQATT and CDR2 SNEGSKA (reference sequence). This CDR3 region has 14 residues. CDR3 bases: TGCAGTGCTAGCGGCCGCGCCAGCTCCTACGACCAGTATTTC. Its translation: CSASGRASSYDQYF.

With regard to this clonotype: The DNA is omitted, as the CDR3 cannot be located on it reliably, and the CDR3 follows TCRdb's listing. The chain combines TRBV11-2 with TRBJ2-7; TRBD1, the table's D call, was not compared with the DNA. Germline V lookup: CDR1 SGHAT, CDR2 FQNNGV. The CDR3 adds up to 17 amino acids, both ends counted. The CDR3 protein is CASSLVGAGTGLCEQYF.

As regards this clonotype: At one end, the junction sequence differs from germline, possibly due to a read error. The V and J genes are TRBV20-1 and TRBJ2-5; 9 bases match TRBD1. From germline, CDR1 is DFQATT and CDR2 SNEGSKA (reference sequence). The CDR3 is 15 amino acids. CDR3 bases: TGCAGTGTTAGAACCGGGACAGGGATTCAAGAGACTCAGTACTTC. Translation gives CSVRTGTGIQETQYF.

A note on this clonotype: Being one base from a much bigger clone, this may be a read error. The V gene is TRBV20-1, the J gene TRBJ2-3, with a tentative D call TRBD2 (5 bases). This CDR3 comprises 13 residues. Germline loops: CDR1 DFQATT, CDR2 SNEGSKA (reference sequence). The CDR3 DNA follows: TGCAATGCTAGAGATGGGAGCGTCGGGGCGCAGTATTTT. This sequence encodes CNARDGSVGAQYF.

By sample share, this clonotype is medium-sized (0.01 to 0.1%). The chain recombines TRBV11-2 with TRBJ2-3; D uncertain. Germline V CDR1 and CDR2: SGHAT, FQNNGV. V was pared by 5 bases and J by 2 bases, with 11 bases between. The CDR3 spans 14 residues. The CDR3 DNA reads as TGTGCCAGCAGCCCGAATAGAGTCACAGATACGCAGTATTTT. This codes for CASSPNRVTDTQYF.

Worth noting for this clonotype: This may be a read error, as it is one base from a much larger clone. This is likely a read error, given that the CDR3 carries no conserved phenylalanine or tryptophan at its end. The CDR3 spells CSVEGIGTSGSGDEQFL. The CDR3 coding sequence is TGCAGCGTTGAAGGAATCGGGACTAGCGGGAGCGGTGATGAGCAGTTCTTA. This chain connects TRBV29-1 to TRBJ2-1; 14 bases align to TRBD2. The CDR3 sequence is 17 residues long. CDR1 is SQVTM and CDR2 is ANQGSEA in the germline V gene. After removal of 1 base from V and 8 bases from J, the junction contained 10 bases not matched to a gene.

On this clonotype itself: A read error may explain this, as a much larger clone is one base away. The rearrangement joins TRBV20-1 to TRBJ1-5, with 7 bases identical to TRBD1. J lost 11 bases, V lost 0 bases, and 10 bases had no gene match. The germline V gene encodes CDR1 DFQATT and CDR2 SNEGSKA (reference sequence). This CDR3 contains 14 residues. CDR3 nucleotides: TGCAGTGCTAGAGATGACAGGGAGGGTTGGACCCAGCATTTT. Amino acid sequence: CSARDDREGWTQHF.

This clonotype has at least ten counts. The chain links TRBV5-5 to TRBJ2-7; D unclear. Germline CDR1 reads SGHKS; CDR2 reads YYEKEE (reference sequence). Deletions cut 1 base from V and 0 bases from J, with 5 bases between. The CDR3 runs to 13 residues. The CDR3 protein is CASSLSSSYEQYF. The CDR3 DNA reads as TGTGCCAGCAGCTTGTCTTCCTCCTACGAGCAGTACTTC.